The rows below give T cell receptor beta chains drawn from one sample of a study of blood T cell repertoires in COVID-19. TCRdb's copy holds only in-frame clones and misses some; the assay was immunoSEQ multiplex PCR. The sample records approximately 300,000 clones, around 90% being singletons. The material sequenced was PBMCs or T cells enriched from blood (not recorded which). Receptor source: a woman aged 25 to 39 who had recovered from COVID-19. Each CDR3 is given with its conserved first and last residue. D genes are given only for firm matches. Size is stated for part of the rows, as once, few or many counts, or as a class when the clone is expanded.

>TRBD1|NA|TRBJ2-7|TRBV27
CASSLSGTGAFYEQYF
TGTGCCAGCAGTTTATCGGGGACAGGGGCCTTCTACGAGCAGTACTTC
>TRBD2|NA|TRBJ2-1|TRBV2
CASSELAGVYNEQFF
TGTGCCAGCAGTGAATTAGCGGGAGTATACAATGAGCAGTTCTTC
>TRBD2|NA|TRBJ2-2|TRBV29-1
CSVGLAGYTGELFF
TGCAGCGTTGGACTAGCGGGTTACACCGGGGAGCTGTTTTTT
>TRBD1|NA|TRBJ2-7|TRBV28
CASSTPPKGASYEQYF
TGTGCCAGCAGCACACCACCCAAGGGGGCGAGTTACGAGCAGTACTTC
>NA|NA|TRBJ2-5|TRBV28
CASTKTVGGLEETQYF
TGTGCCAGCACCAAAACGGTGGGGGGATTGGAGGAGACCCAGTACTTC
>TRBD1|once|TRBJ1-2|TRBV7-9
CASSLGSTGDNYGYTF
TGTGCCAGCAGCCTCGGATCGACAGGGGATAACTATGGCTACACCTTC
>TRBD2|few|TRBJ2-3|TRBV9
CASSAGTSGTDTQYF
TGTGCCAGCAGCGCAGGGACTAGCGGGACAGATACGCAGTATTTT
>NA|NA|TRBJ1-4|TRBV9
CASSVGQYNEKLFF
TGTGCCAGCAGCGTTGGGCAGTACAATGAAAAACTGTTTTTT
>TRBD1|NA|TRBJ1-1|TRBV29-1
CSVGGQGNTEAFF
TGCAGCGTTGGGGGACAGGGGAACACTGAAGCTTTCTTT
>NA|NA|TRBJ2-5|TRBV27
CASRQPGLGGGTQYF
TGTGCCAGCAGGCAACCGGGACTCGGTGGAGGGACCCAGTACTTC
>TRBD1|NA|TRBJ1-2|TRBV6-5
CASRGTGGTYGYTF
TGTGCCAGCAGGGGGACAGGGGGGACCTATGGCTACACCTTC
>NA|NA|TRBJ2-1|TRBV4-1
CASSHPTGKNYNEQFF
TGCGCCAGCAGCCATCCTACAGGGAAAAATTACAATGAGCAGTTCTTC
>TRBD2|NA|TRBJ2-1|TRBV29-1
CSVSSGSSYNEQFF
TGCAGCGTGTCTAGCGGGAGTTCCTACAATGAGCAGTTCTTC
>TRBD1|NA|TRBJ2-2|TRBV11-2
CASLTGVPTGELFF
TGTGCCAGCTTGACAGGGGTGCCGACCGGGGAGCTGTTTTTT
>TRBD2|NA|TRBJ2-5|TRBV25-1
CASSDYGRGLETQYF
TGTGCCAGCAGTGATTACGGGAGGGGATTAGAGACCCAGTACTTC
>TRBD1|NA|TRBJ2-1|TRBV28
CASSLQGASEQFF
TGTGCCAGCAGTTTGCAGGGGGCAAGTGAGCAGTTCTTC
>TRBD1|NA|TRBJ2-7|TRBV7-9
CASSFPTGFRQYF
TGTGCCAGCAGCTTCCCGACAGGGTTTCGGCAGTACTTC
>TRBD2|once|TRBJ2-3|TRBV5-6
CASSLLAGGKADTQYF
TGTGCCAGCAGCTTGCTAGCGGGAGGAAAGGCAGATACGCAGTATTTT
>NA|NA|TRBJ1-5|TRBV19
CASSIADRNNQPQHF
TGTGCCAGTAGTATTGCTGACAGAAACAATCAGCCCCAGCATTTT
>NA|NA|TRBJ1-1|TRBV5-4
CASSLAERGEAFF
TGTGCCAGCAGCTTGGCCGAAAGGGGAGAAGCTTTCTTT
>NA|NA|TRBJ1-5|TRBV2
CASSADTYQPQHF
TGTGCCAGCAGTGCGGACACGTATCAGCCCCAGCATTTT
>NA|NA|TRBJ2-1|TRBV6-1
CASSESLGEQFF
TGTGCCAGCAGTGAAAGTCTCGGTGAGCAGTTCTTC
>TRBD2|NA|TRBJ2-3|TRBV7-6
CASSLARGLAVDTQYF
TGTGCCAGCAGCTTAGCGAGGGGACTAGCGGTAGATACGCAGTATTTT
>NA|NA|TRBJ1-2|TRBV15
CATSRDVIGVGYTF
TGTGCCACCAGCAGAGATGTGATAGGGGTAGGCTACACCTTC
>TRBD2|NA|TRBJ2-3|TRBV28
CATGTSGLSTDTQYF
TGTGCCACCGGGACTAGCGGCCTAAGCACAGATACGCAGTATTTT
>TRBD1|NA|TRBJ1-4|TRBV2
CASRGQVGDEKLFF
TGTGCCAGCAGGGGACAGGTTGGTGATGAAAAACTGTTTTTT
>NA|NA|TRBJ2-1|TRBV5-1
CASSLFRGTSYNEQFF
TGCGCCAGCAGCTTGTTCCGGGGGACCTCCTACAATGAGCAGTTCTTC
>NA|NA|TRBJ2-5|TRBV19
CASGSTGPETQYF
TGTGCCAGTGGATCTACAGGGCCAGAGACCCAGTACTTC
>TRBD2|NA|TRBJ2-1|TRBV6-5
CASRGLAGGNNEQFF
TGTGCCAGCAGGGGACTAGCGGGAGGGAACAATGAGCAGTTCTTC
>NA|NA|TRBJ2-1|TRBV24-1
CATRSRFSYNEQFF
TGTGCCACCAGGTCTAGATTTTCCTACAATGAGCAGTTCTTC
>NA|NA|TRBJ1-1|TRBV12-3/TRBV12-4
CASSFSATDEAFF
TGTGCCAGCAGTTTCTCAGCGACTGACGAAGCTTTCTTT
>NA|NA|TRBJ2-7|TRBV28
CASRSAYEQYF
TGTGCCAGCAGGTCGGCCTACGAGCAGTACTTC
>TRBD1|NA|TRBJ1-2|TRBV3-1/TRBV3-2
CASSPQRFPGQNYGYTF
TGTGCCAGCAGCCCCCAACGATTTCCGGGACAGAACTATGGCTACACCTTC
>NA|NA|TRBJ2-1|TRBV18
CASSTRQEGEQFF
TGTGCCAGCTCAACACGCCAGGAGGGTGAGCAGTTCTTC
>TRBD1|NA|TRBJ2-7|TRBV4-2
CASSQERGRGRWYEQYF
TGTGCCAGCAGCCAAGAACGGGGAAGGGGGCGATGGTACGAGCAGTACTTC
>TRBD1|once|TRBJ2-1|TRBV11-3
CASSPGTGTNNEQFF
TGTGCCAGCAGCCCGGGGACAGGGACAAACAATGAGCAGTTCTTC
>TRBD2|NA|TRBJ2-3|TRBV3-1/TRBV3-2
CASSRREGDTQYF
TGTGCCAGCAGCCGGCGGGAGGGTGATACGCAGTATTTT
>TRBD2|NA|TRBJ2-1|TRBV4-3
CASSQEPAGVNEQFF
TGCGCCAGCAGCCAAGAGCCAGCGGGAGTGAATGAGCAGTTCTTC
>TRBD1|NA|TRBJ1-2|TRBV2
CASRPGGSYGYTF
TGTGCCAGCAGACCAGGGGGGAGCTATGGCTACACCTTC
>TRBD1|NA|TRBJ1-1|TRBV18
CASSPRDRGRDTEAFF
TGTGCCAGCTCACCTCGGGACAGGGGGCGAGACACTGAAGCTTTCTTT
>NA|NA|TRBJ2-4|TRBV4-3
CASSWAGRPNIQYF
TGCGCCAGCAGCTGGGCAGGCAGGCCAAACATTCAGTACTTC
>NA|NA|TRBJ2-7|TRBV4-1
CASSQEDFYEQYF
TGCGCCAGCAGCCAAGAGGACTTCTACGAGCAGTACTTC
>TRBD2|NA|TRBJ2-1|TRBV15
CATIPHSSGGNYNEQFF
TGTGCCACCATACCCCATTCTAGCGGGGGGAACTACAATGAGCAGTTCTTC
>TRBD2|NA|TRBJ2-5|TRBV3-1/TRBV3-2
CASSQELAGEETQYF
TGTGCCAGCAGCCAAGAACTAGCGGGGGAGGAGACCCAGTACTTC
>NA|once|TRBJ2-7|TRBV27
CASSPRVAQAYEQYF
TGTGCCAGCAGCCCCCGGGTAGCGCAAGCCTACGAGCAGTACTTC
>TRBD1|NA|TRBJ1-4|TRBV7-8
CASSLGQTGGRTNEKLFF
TGTGCCAGCAGCTTAGGACAAACAGGGGGAAGAACTAATGAAAAACTGTTTTTT
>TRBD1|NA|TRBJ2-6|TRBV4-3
CASSQVEGAGANVLTF
TGCGCCAGCAGCCAAGTAGAGGGGGCCGGGGCCAACGTCCTGACTTTC
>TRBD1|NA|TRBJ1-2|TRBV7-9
CASSLGQEMYGYTF
TGTGCCAGCAGCTTGGGACAGGAGATGTATGGCTACACCTTC
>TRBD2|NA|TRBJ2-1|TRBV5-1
CASSPGTSGWSSYNEQFF
TGCGCCAGCAGTCCCGGGACTAGCGGGTGGAGCTCCTACAATGAGCAGTTCTTC